Sequencing of this TCR beta chain was carried out in a study of CXCR3-negative and CXCR3-positive naive CD8 T cells (dated by TCRdb to between 2018 and 2021). Regarding the study in general: In total, 130 million to 150 million TRB reads were obtained, which works out to roughly 1.5 +/- 0.3 million reads per library. The diversity and physicochemical repertoire analyses included fewer than twelve donors pooled from two independent experiments. TRBV-TRBJ cluster analysis included naive subsets from a handful of donors and memory cells from 3 donors. Study-level results and caveats: Freshly isolated PBMCs were used for most assays because CXCR3 expression partially decreased after cryopreservation. TRB CDR3s from CXCR3-positive naive cells showed higher hydrophobicity (lower Kidera factor 4), lower energy, and higher strength and volume indices than CXCR3-negative naive cells. Repertoire diversity was comparably high in both naive subsets but much lower in memory CD8+ T cells. Naive CXCR3-negative and CXCR3-positive cells from the same donor showed similar TRBV-TRBJ usage, whereas memory cells showed distinct patterns. Because surface CD5, which is linked to self-reactivity in mice, was comparable between the naive subsets, TCR interaction strength was also inferred from the physicochemical properties of TRB CDR3s.

Each CD8+ T cell subset was flow-sorted in triplicate, with 300,000 cells per subset placed directly into RLT lysis buffer. Naive CD8+ T cells were defined stringently as CD45RO-CCR7+CD27+CD95- to exclude memory contaminants. Standard density gradient centrifugation was used to isolate peripheral blood mononuclear cells from buffy coats. Naive CXCR3-negative and CXCR3-positive CD8+ T cells were flow-sorted using a FACSAria III. An RNeasy Mini Kit was used to extract total RNA from the sorted cells. The data were produced on a NextSeq 550. The Human TCR Profiling Kit (MiLaboratory) was used to prepare UMI-labeled 5' RACE TRB cDNA libraries. The full amount of extracted RNA was used for cDNA synthesis, and the full amount of resulting cDNA was used for PCR amplification. Libraries were prepared in parallel using an identical number of PCR cycles. Regarding the original processing steps: With a requirement of at least two reads per UMI, MIGEC and MiXCR extracted about 50,000 +/- 10,000 unique UMI-labeled TRB cDNA molecules per library. On average, roughly 40,000 +/- 10,000 functional in-frame TRB CDR3 nucleotide clonotypes lacking stop codons were found per library. After downsampling to 5000 UMI-labeled TRB molecules per sample, diversity metrics such as normalized Shannon-Wiener and Chao1 were calculated in VDJtools. VDJtools computed clonotype-size-weighted physicochemical properties of the central five CDR3 residues: interaction energy, strength, volume and Kidera factor 4. The reads went through TCRdb reprocessing, and each CDR3 protein sequence gets one entry with no DNA. TCRdb's processing, not the authors' own work, is the source of the V and J calls. This sample's records show roughly 80,000 distinct CDR3 sequences. 0.6% to 0.7% of the sample is held by the ten biggest clonotypes.

For this clonotype: The specificity of this receptor is unknown.

This sequence originates from a human donor in good health. Some clones in this sample may be carry-over from other donors' samples. Sequenced: naive CXCR3+ CD8+ T cells from blood. Read against the paper, the sample's cell subset or site label means: CD45RO-CCR7+CD27+CD95- naive CD8+ T cells expressing CXCR3 (TNR3+).

The CDR3 here reads CAGSMGLALYNEQFF. The chain links TRBV6-2 or TRBV6-3 with TRBJ2-1; TCRdb indicates TRBD2, and absent DNA this call remains unverified. Sequences MNHEY (CDR1) and SVGEGT (CDR2) are obtained from the germline V gene. Reading from cysteine to phenylalanine, the CDR3 counts 15 amino acids. The DNA is unrecorded.